The rows below give T cell receptor beta chains drawn from one sample of a study of STAT3 mutations in large granular lymphocyte leukemia. Method: immunoSEQ multiplex PCR; TCRdb's copy keeps in-frame clones and lacks some. Found here are 1,500 to 2,000 clones, approximately 28% of them singletons; the top ten hold approximately 71%. The specimen sequenced was peripheral blood mononuclear cells. The receptors were gathered from a male patient in his fifties with T-cell large granular lymphocyte leukemia. Some clones in this sample may be carry-over from other donors' samples. CDR3s include the opening cysteine and the closing phenylalanine or tryptophan. The D gene is left open where the match is weak. The listing skips clone size in some rows; elsewhere it reads once, few, many or a size class.

d_gene: NA
j_gene: TRBJ2-4
abundance: medium-sized
v_gene: TRBV18
CDR3aa: CASSPGAGNIQYF
CDR3nt: TGTGCCAGCTCACCAGGGGCTGGGAACATTCAGTACTTC

d_gene: NA
j_gene: TRBJ2-7
abundance: few
v_gene: TRBV18
CDR3aa: CASSPGPGGEQYF
CDR3nt: TGTGCCAGCTCACCGGGCCCCGGCGGCGAGCAGTACTTC

d_gene: TRBD1
j_gene: TRBJ1-2
abundance: NA
v_gene: TRBV5-6
CDR3aa: CASSLGQGSNYGYTF
CDR3nt: TGTGCCAGCAGCTTGGGACAGGGTTCTAACTATGGCTACACCTTC

d_gene: NA
j_gene: TRBJ2-7
abundance: NA
v_gene: TRBV5-1
CDR3aa: CASSGGGPAGEQYF
CDR3nt: TGCGCCAGCAGCGGGGGCGGTCCGGCTGGGGAGCAGTACTTC

d_gene: NA
j_gene: TRBJ2-7
abundance: few
v_gene: TRBV9
CDR3aa: CASSLGGDEQYF
CDR3nt: TGTGCCAGCAGTCTCGGCGGTGACGAGCAGTACTTC

d_gene: TRBD1
j_gene: TRBJ2-7
abundance: NA
v_gene: TRBV13
CDR3aa: CASSWPTGQSHEQYF
CDR3nt: TGTGCCAGCAGCTGGCCGACAGGGCAATCCCACGAGCAGTACTTC

d_gene: NA
j_gene: TRBJ1-1
abundance: NA
v_gene: TRBV30
CDR3aa: CAWSRTTEAFF
CDR3nt: TGTGCCTGGAGCCGGACCACTGAAGCTTTCTTT

d_gene: NA
j_gene: TRBJ1-5
abundance: NA
v_gene: TRBV30
CDR3aa: CAWSFTGREPQHF
CDR3nt: TGTGCCTGGAGTTTCACCGGGCGGGAGCCCCAGCATTTT

d_gene: NA
j_gene: TRBJ2-1
abundance: NA
v_gene: TRBV4-1
CDR3aa: CASTQRPDYNEQFF
CDR3nt: TGCGCCAGCACCCAAAGACCAGACTACAATGAGCAGTTCTTC

d_gene: NA
j_gene: TRBJ1-2
abundance: NA
v_gene: TRBV7-9
CDR3aa: CASSLSGPYGYTF
CDR3nt: TGTGCCAGCAGCTTATCGGGCCCCTATGGCTACACCTTC

d_gene: NA
j_gene: TRBJ2-1
abundance: NA
v_gene: TRBV5-4
CDR3aa: CASSLGASQTYNEQFF
CDR3nt: TGTGCCAGCAGCTTGGGGGCTAGCCAGACCTACAATGAGCAGTTCTTC

d_gene: TRBD2
j_gene: TRBJ2-7
abundance: NA
v_gene: TRBV7-9
CDR3aa: CASSPREREFPYEQYF
CDR3nt: TGTGCCAGCAGCCCAAGAGAGCGGGAGTTTCCCTACGAGCAGTACTTC

d_gene: NA
j_gene: TRBJ2-3
abundance: few
v_gene: TRBV6-6
CDR3aa: CATNPAGTDTQYF
CDR3nt: TGTGCCACCAACCCCGCAGGGACAGATACGCAGTATTTT

d_gene: NA
j_gene: TRBJ1-2
abundance: NA
v_gene: TRBV7-9
CDR3aa: CASSLGPERDGYTF
CDR3nt: TGTGCCAGCAGCTTAGGACCGGAAAGGGATGGCTACACCTTC

d_gene: NA
j_gene: TRBJ2-7
abundance: few
v_gene: TRBV9
CDR3aa: CASSSAYEQYF
CDR3nt: TGTGCCAGCAGCTCTGCCTACGAGCAGTACTTC

d_gene: NA
j_gene: TRBJ2-7
abundance: NA
v_gene: TRBV7-9
CDR3aa: CASSLALRPYEQYF
CDR3nt: TGTGCCAGCAGCTTAGCGCTCAGGCCCTACGAGCAGTACTTC

d_gene: TRBD1
j_gene: TRBJ1-2
abundance: NA
v_gene: TRBV2
CDR3aa: CASRDGQGGYTF
CDR3nt: TGTGCCAGCAGGGACGGACAGGGGGGCTACACCTTC

d_gene: NA
j_gene: TRBJ2-7
abundance: NA
v_gene: TRBV5-1
CDR3aa: CASSLGRAYEQYF
CDR3nt: TGCGCCAGCAGCTTGGGCAGGGCCTACGAGCAGTACTTC

d_gene: NA
j_gene: TRBJ2-1
abundance: few
v_gene: TRBV5-1
CDR3aa: CASSLAYLGGGYNEQFF
CDR3nt: TGCGCCAGCAGCTTGGCCTATCTGGGAGGGGGTTACAATGAGCAGTTCTTC

d_gene: NA
j_gene: TRBJ1-2
abundance: few
v_gene: TRBV5-1
CDR3aa: CASSEDRSYGYTF
CDR3nt: TGCGCCAGCAGCGAGGACAGATCGTATGGCTACACCTTC

d_gene: TRBD1
j_gene: TRBJ1-5
abundance: few
v_gene: TRBV30
CDR3aa: CAWSISGTGGVQPQHF
CDR3nt: TGTGCCTGGAGTATATCCGGGACAGGGGGCGTTCAGCCCCAGCATTTT

d_gene: TRBD1
j_gene: TRBJ1-1
abundance: NA
v_gene: TRBV30
CDR3aa: CAWSVQGDAEAFF
CDR3nt: TGTGCCTGGAGTGTACAGGGGGACGCTGAAGCTTTCTTT

d_gene: TRBD1
j_gene: TRBJ1-5
abundance: NA
v_gene: TRBV28
CDR3aa: CASGQQGIYSNQPQHF
CDR3nt: TGTGCCAGCGGCCAACAGGGGATTTATAGCAATCAGCCCCAGCATTTT

d_gene: TRBD2
j_gene: TRBJ2-1
abundance: NA
v_gene: TRBV2
CDR3aa: CATPPTSATYNEQFF
CDR3nt: TGTGCCACCCCCCCGACTAGCGCAACCTACAATGAGCAGTTCTTC

d_gene: TRBD2
j_gene: TRBJ2-7
abundance: medium-sized
v_gene: TRBV10-3
CDR3aa: CAISELLAGDEQYF
CDR3nt: TGTGCCATCAGTGAGTTGCTAGCGGGAGACGAGCAGTACTTC

d_gene: NA
j_gene: TRBJ2-7
abundance: NA
v_gene: TRBV19
CDR3aa: CASSYQAGADYEQYF
CDR3nt: TGTGCCAGTAGTTACCAAGCAGGGGCCGACTACGAGCAGTACTTC

d_gene: NA
j_gene: TRBJ1-5
abundance: NA
v_gene: TRBV5-6
CDR3aa: CASSTDRNQPQHF
CDR3nt: TGTGCCAGCAGCACGGATCGTAATCAGCCCCAGCATTTT

d_gene: TRBD1
j_gene: TRBJ1-5
abundance: NA
v_gene: TRBV10-2
CDR3aa: CASSEAGTAFQPQHF
CDR3nt: TGCGCCAGCAGTGAGGCCGGGACAGCTTTTCAGCCCCAGCATTTT

d_gene: NA
j_gene: TRBJ1-5
abundance: NA
v_gene: TRBV30
CDR3aa: CAWKAHWIRQPQHF
CDR3nt: TGTGCCTGGAAGGCCCATTGGATACGGCAGCCCCAGCATTTT

d_gene: TRBD1
j_gene: TRBJ1-2
abundance: NA
v_gene: TRBV30
CDR3aa: CAWSADRGLYSGYTF
CDR3nt: TGTGCCTGGAGTGCCGACAGGGGGCTTTACTCTGGCTACACCTTC

d_gene: NA
j_gene: TRBJ1-2
abundance: NA
v_gene: TRBV7-9
CDR3aa: CASSLDNYGYTF
CDR3nt: TGTGCCAGCAGCTTAGATAACTATGGCTACACCTTC

d_gene: NA
j_gene: TRBJ1-2
abundance: NA
v_gene: TRBV29-1
CDR3aa: CSVDDGNGYTF
CDR3nt: TGCAGCGTTGATGATGGAAATGGCTACACCTTC

d_gene: NA
j_gene: TRBJ2-7
abundance: NA
v_gene: TRBV29-1
CDR3aa: CSVDMGSLSGQYF
CDR3nt: TGCAGCGTTGACATGGGTTCCCTCTCGGGGCAGTACTTC

d_gene: NA
j_gene: TRBJ2-7
abundance: few
v_gene: TRBV27
CDR3aa: CASSLQGTYEQYF
CDR3nt: TGTGCCAGCAGCTTACAGGGAACCTACGAGCAGTACTTC

d_gene: NA
j_gene: TRBJ1-3
abundance: few
v_gene: TRBV7-9
CDR3aa: CASSLEASSGNTIYF
CDR3nt: TGTGCCAGCAGCTTAGAAGCGAGCTCTGGAAACACCATATATTTT

d_gene: NA
j_gene: TRBJ2-7
abundance: large
v_gene: TRBV27
CDR3aa: CASSLLGYEQYF
CDR3nt: TGTGCCAGCAGTTTACTAGGGTACGAGCAGTACTTC

d_gene: NA
j_gene: TRBJ2-7
abundance: NA
v_gene: TRBV15
CDR3aa: CATSNRERTSSYEQYF
CDR3nt: TGTGCCACCAGTAATAGGGAGCGGACCAGCTCCTACGAGCAGTACTTC

d_gene: NA
j_gene: TRBJ1-3
abundance: medium-sized
v_gene: TRBV18
CDR3aa: CASSPTSGNTIYF
CDR3nt: TGTGCCAGCTCACCGACCTCTGGAAACACCATATATTTT

d_gene: NA
j_gene: TRBJ1-5
abundance: NA
v_gene: TRBV6-1
CDR3aa: CASSGEGMGQPQHF
CDR3nt: TGTGCCAGCAGTGGTGAGGGTATGGGTCAGCCCCAGCATTTT

d_gene: NA
j_gene: TRBJ1-2
abundance: NA
v_gene: TRBV30
CDR3aa: CAWNTGGLGYTF
CDR3nt: TGTGCCTGGAACACCGGGGGGCTTGGCTACACCTTC

d_gene: NA
j_gene: TRBJ2-1
abundance: few
v_gene: TRBV9
CDR3aa: CASSPRGRDRNEQFF
CDR3nt: TGTGCCAGCAGCCCGAGGGGAAGGGATAGGAATGAGCAGTTCTTC

d_gene: NA
j_gene: TRBJ2-7
abundance: NA
v_gene: TRBV4-1
CDR3aa: CASSQATTSSYEQYF
CDR3nt: TGCGCCAGCAGCCAAGCTACTACGAGCTCCTACGAGCAGTACTTC

d_gene: TRBD2
j_gene: TRBJ2-7
abundance: NA
v_gene: TRBV18
CDR3aa: CASSPGGTSGISEQYF
CDR3nt: TGTGCCAGCTCGCCCGGAGGGACTAGCGGGATTTCCGAGCAGTACTTC

d_gene: TRBD2
j_gene: TRBJ2-7
abundance: few
v_gene: TRBV18
CDR3aa: CASSPVLAGDEQYF
CDR3nt: TGTGCCAGCTCACCGGTGCTAGCGGGAGACGAGCAGTACTTC

d_gene: NA
j_gene: TRBJ2-7
abundance: NA
v_gene: TRBV4-1
CDR3aa: CASSITTMLSYEQYF
CDR3nt: TGCGCCAGCAGTATAACAACCATGCTCTCCTACGAGCAGTACTTC

d_gene: TRBD2
j_gene: TRBJ2-1
abundance: NA
v_gene: TRBV5-1
CDR3aa: CASSFLAGGPSNEQFF
CDR3nt: TGCGCCAGCAGCTTCTTAGCGGGAGGGCCAAGCAATGAGCAGTTCTTC

d_gene: NA
j_gene: TRBJ2-5
abundance: few
v_gene: TRBV6-5
CDR3aa: CASWGTETQYF
CDR3nt: TGTGCCAGCTGGGGTACAGAGACCCAGTACTTC

d_gene: NA
j_gene: TRBJ2-3
abundance: NA
v_gene: TRBV5-6
CDR3aa: CASSFLADTQYF
CDR3nt: TGTGCCAGCAGCTTTTTAGCAGATACGCAGTATTTT

d_gene: TRBD1
j_gene: TRBJ1-2
abundance: few
v_gene: TRBV6-5
CDR3aa: CASSYSTGGGYTF
CDR3nt: TGTGCCAGCAGTTACTCGACAGGGGGCGGCTACACCTTC

d_gene: NA
j_gene: TRBJ2-7
abundance: NA
v_gene: TRBV7-9
CDR3aa: CASSLPIVSRVEQYF
CDR3nt: TGTGCCAGCAGCCTACCGATTGTCTCCAGGGTCGAGCAGTACTTC

d_gene: TRBD2
j_gene: TRBJ2-5
abundance: medium-sized
v_gene: TRBV5-1
CDR3aa: CASSPDPGLAGSQYF
CDR3nt: TGCGCCAGCAGCCCGGATCCGGGACTAGCGGGATCCCAGTACTTC

d_gene: NA
j_gene: TRBJ2-7
abundance: NA
v_gene: TRBV2
CDR3aa: CASSESGRGLYF
CDR3nt: TGTGCCAGCAGTGAATCGGGCCGGGGTCTGTACTTC

d_gene: NA
j_gene: TRBJ1-5
abundance: medium-sized
v_gene: TRBV7-5
CDR3aa: CVRSRSPAVQSNQPQHF
CDR3nt: TGTGTCAGAAGCCGCAGCCCAGCGGTTCAAAGCAATCAGCCCCAGCATTTT

d_gene: NA
j_gene: TRBJ2-1
abundance: NA
v_gene: TRBV5-1
CDR3aa: CASSLDRADEQFF
CDR3nt: TGCGCCAGCAGCTTGGACCGGGCGGATGAGCAGTTCTTC

d_gene: NA
j_gene: TRBJ2-1
abundance: NA
v_gene: TRBV5-1
CDR3aa: CASSLGLGGSYNEQFF
CDR3nt: TGCGCCAGCAGCTTGGGACTAGGAGGCTCCTACAATGAGCAGTTCTTC